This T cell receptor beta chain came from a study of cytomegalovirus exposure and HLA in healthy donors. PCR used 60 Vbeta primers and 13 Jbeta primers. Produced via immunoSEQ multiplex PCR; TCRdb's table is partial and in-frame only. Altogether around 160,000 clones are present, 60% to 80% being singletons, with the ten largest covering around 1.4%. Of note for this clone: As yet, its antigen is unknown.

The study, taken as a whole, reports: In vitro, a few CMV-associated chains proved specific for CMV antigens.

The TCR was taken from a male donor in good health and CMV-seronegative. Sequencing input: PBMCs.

The CDR3 spells CASSQAGTGSGKLFF. The CDR3 region has the DNA TGCGCCAGCAGCCAAGCGGGGACAGGGTCGGGAAAACTGTTTTTT. The chain joins TRBV4-3 to TRBJ1-4, with 9 positions matching TRBD1. The ends lost 1 base at V and 10 bases at J; junction bases unmatched: 7. The CDR3 is 15 residues long. Germline CDR1 is LGHNA and CDR2 is YSLEER.